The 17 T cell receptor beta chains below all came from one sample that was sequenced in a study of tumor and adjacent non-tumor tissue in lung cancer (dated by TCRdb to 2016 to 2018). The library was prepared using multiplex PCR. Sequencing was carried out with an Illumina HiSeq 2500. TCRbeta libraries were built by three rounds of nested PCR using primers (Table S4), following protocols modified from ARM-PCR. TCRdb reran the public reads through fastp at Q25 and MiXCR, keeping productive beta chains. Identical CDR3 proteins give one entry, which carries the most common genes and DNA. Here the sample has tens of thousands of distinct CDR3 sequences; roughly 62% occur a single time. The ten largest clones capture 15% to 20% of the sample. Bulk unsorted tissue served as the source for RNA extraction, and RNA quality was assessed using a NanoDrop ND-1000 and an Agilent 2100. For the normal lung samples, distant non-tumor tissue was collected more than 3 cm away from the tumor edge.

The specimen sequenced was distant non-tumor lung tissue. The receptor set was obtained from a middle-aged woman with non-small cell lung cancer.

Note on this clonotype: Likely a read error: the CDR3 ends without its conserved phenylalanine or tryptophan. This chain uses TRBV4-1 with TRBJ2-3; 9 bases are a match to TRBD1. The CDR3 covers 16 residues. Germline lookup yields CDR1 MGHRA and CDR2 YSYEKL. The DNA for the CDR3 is TGCGCCGGCAGCCAAGATCCTGGGACAGGGTACGATACGCAGTATTTA. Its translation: CAGSQDPGTGYDTQYL.

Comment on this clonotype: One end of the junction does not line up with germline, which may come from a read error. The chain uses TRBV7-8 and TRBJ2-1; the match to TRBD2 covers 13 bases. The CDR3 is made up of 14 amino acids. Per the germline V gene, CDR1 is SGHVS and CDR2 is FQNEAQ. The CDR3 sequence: CASSPGTSGTEQSF. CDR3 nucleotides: TGTGCCAGCAGCCCCGGGACTAGCGGGACTGAGCAGTCCTTC.

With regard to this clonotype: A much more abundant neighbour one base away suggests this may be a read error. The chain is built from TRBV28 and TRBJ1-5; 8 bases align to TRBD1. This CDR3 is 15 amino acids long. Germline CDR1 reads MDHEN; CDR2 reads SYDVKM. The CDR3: CASRTGDRSIQPQHF. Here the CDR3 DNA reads TGTGCCAGCAGGACAGGGGATAGAAGCATTCAGCCCCAGCATTTT.

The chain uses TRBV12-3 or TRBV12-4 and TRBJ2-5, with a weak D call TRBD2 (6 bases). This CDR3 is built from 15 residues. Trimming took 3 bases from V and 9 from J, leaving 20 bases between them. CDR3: CASSFSQRVFESQYF. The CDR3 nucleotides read TGTGCCAGCAGTTTTAGCCAGCGGGTGTTTGAGTCCCAGTACTTC.

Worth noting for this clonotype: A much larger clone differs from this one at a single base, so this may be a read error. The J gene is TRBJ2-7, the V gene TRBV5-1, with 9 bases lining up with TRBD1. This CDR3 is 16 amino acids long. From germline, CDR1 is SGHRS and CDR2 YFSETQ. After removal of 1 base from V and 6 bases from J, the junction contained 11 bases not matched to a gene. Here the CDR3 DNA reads TGCGCCAGCAGCTTGCTAGGGGGACAGGGAATAGTCGAGCAGTACTTC. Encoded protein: CASSLLGGQGIVEQYF.

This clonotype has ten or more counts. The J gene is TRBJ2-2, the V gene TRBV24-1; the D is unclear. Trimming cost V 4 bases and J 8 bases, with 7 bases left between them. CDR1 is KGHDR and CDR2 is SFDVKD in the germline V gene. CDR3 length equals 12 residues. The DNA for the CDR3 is TGTGCCACCAGTGAGTTCGGAGGGGAGCTGTTTTTT. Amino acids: CATSEFGGELFF.

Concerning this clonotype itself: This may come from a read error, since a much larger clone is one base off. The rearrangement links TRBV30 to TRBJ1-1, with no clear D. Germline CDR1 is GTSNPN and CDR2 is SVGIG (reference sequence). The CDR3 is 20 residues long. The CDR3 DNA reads TGTGCCTGGAGTGTATACGTGGGATGGCAGAACCGAACTTCGAACACTGAAGCTCTCTTT. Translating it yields CAWSVYVGWQNRTSNTEALF. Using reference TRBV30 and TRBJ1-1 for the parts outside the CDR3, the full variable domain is SQTIHQWPATLVQPVGSPLSLECTVEGTSNPNLYWYRQAAGRGLQLLFYSVGIGQISSEVPQNLSASRPQDRQFILSSKKLLLSDSGFYLCAWSVYVGWQNRTSNTEALFGQGTRLTVV.

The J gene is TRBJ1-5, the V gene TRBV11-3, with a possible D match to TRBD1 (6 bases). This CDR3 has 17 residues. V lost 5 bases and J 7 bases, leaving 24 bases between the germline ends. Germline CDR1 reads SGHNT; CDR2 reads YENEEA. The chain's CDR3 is CASSPQHRVVGGQPQHF. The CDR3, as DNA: TGTGCCAGCAGCCCCCAGCACAGGGTAGTGGGGGGACAGCCCCAGCATTTT. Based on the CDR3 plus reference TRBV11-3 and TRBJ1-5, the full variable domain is EAGVVQSPRYKIIEKKQPVAFWCNPISGHNTLYWYLQNLGQGPELLIRYENEEAVDDSQLPKDRFSAERLKGVDSTLKIQPAELGDSAVYLCASSPQHRVVGGQPQHFGDGTRLSIL.

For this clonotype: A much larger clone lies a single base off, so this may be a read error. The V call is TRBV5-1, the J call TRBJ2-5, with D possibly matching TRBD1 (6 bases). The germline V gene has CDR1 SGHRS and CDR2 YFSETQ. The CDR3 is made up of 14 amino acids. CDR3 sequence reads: CASSMNRVQEIQYF. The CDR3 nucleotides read TGCGCCAGCAGCATGAACAGGGTACAGGAGATCCAGTACTTC.

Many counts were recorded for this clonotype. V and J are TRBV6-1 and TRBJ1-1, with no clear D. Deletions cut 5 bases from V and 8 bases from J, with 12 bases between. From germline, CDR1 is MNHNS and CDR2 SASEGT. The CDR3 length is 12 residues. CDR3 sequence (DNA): TGTGCCAGCAGTCCCCTATGGGAAGAAGCTTTCTTT. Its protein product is CASSPLWEEAFF.

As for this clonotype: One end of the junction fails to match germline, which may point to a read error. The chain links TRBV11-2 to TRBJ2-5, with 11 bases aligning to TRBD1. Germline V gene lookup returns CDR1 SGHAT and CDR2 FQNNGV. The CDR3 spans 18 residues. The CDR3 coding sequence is TGTGCCAGCAGCTTACCCTCGGGACAGGGGGAGCGTAGGGAGACCCAGTACTTT. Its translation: CASSLPSGQGERRETQYF.

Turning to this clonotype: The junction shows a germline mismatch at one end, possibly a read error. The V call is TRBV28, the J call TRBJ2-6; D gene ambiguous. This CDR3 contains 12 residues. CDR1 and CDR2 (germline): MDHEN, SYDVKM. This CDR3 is CASLSVASVLTF. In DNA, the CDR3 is TGTGCTAGCCTCTCGGTGGCCAGCGTCCTGACTTTC.

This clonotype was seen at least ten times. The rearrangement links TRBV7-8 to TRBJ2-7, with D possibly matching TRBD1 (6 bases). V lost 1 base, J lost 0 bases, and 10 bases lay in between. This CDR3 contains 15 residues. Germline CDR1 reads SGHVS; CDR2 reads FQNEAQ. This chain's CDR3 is CASSLGGTNSYEQYF. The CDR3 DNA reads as TGTGCCAGCAGCTTAGGAGGGACAAACTCCTACGAGCAGTACTTC.

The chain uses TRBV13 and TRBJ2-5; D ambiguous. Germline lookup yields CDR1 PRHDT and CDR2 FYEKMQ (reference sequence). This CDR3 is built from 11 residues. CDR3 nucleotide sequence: TGTGATAGCAGCTTAGGAGAGACCCAGTACTTC. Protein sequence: CDSSLGETQYF.

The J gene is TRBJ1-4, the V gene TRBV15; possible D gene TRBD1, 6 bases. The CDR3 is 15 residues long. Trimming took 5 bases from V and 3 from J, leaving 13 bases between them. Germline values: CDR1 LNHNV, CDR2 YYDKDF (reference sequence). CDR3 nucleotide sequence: TGTGCCACCAGCGAACAGGGTAACGCTAATGAAAAACTGTTTTTT. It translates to CATSEQGNANEKLFF. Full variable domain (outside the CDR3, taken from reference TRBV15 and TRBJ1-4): DAMVIQNPRYQVTQFGKPVTLSCSQTLNHNVMYWYQQKSSQAPKLLFHYYDKDFNNEADTPDNFQSRRPNTSFCFLDIRSPGLGDTAMYLCATSEQGNANEKLFFGSGTQLSVL.

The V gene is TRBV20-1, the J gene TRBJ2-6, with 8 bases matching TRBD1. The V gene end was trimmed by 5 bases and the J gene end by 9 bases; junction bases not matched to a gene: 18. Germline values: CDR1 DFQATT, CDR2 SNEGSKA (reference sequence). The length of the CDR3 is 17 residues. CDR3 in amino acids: CSAGKTGVNSGVNVLTF. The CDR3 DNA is TGCAGTGCTGGAAAGACAGGGGTAAACTCTGGAGTCAACGTCCTGACTTTC.

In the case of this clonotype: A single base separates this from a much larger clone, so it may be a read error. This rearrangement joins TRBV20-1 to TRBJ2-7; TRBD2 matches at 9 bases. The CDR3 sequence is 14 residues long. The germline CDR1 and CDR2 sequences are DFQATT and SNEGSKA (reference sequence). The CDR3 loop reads CSAPGTSPSYEQHF. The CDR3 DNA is TGCAGTGCACCCGGGACTAGCCCCTCCTACGAGCAGCACTTC.